Listed below are T cell receptor beta chains from one sample, sequenced in a study of blood T cells in healthy people across ages. TCRdb ran MiXCR on the 5' RACE reads and lists one entry per CDR3 protein. Of roughly 410,000 distinct CDR3 sequences listed, approximately 47% are singletons. The material sequenced was blood. These receptors were taken from a man in his sixties in good health. CDR3s include the opening cysteine and the closing phenylalanine or tryptophan. D genes are given only for firm matches. Only part of the rows carry a size: once, few, many, or a class if the clone is expanded.

length	V	size	J	D	DNA	CDR3
14	TRBV20-1	.	TRBJ2-1	TRBD2	TGCAGTGCTCGACTAGCGGGAGGGTACAATGAGCAGTTCTTC	CSARLAGGYNEQFF
12	TRBV7-2	.	TRBJ2-7	.	TGTGCCAGCAGCCAATCGGGTGGGGGCCAGTACTTC	CASSQSGGGQYF
15	TRBV12-3/TRBV12-4	.	TRBJ1-2	TRBD1	TGTGCCAGCAGTTTAGCCGGGACAGGGCCTTTGGGCTACACCTTC	CASSLAGTGPLGYTF
14	TRBV7-2	.	TRBJ2-3	.	TGTGCCAGCAGCCGACAGCCTAGCACAGATACGCAGTATTTT	CASSRQPSTDTQYF
15	TRBV24-1	.	TRBJ2-7	.	TGTGCCACCAGTGATTTTTATGCAGGACAAGGCGAGCAGTACTTC	CATSDFYAGQGEQYF
15	TRBV6-6	.	TRBJ2-5	.	TGTGCCAGCAGTTACGGAGCGAAGCAGGGGGAGACCCAGTACTTC	CASSYGAKQGETQYF
14	TRBV14	many	TRBJ2-4	.	TGTGCCAGCAGTATATCGGGCCTCAAAAACATTCAGTACTTC	CASSISGLKNIQYF
14	TRBV29-1	.	TRBJ2-7	.	TGCAGCGTTGGGGGGCTCGGAACATCCTACGAGCAGTACTTC	CSVGGLGTSYEQYF
11	TRBV25-1	.	TRBJ2-1	.	TGTGCCAGCAGCCAAGGTAATGAGCAGTTCTTC	CASSQGNEQFF
13	TRBV24-1	.	TRBJ2-5	TRBD2	TGTGCCACCAGTGACCGGGACCGGGGGGAGCAGTACTTC	CATSDRDRGEQYF
14	TRBV20-1	many	TRBJ1-2	.	TGCAGTGCCCCGGTGACAGCAAAGGGAGATGGCTACACCTTC	CSAPVTAKGDGYTF
16	TRBV5-1	.	TRBJ2-3	.	TGCACCAGCAGCTTGGGGGGGGGCGTCGGCACAGATACGCAGTATTTT	CTSSLGGGVGTDTQYF
16	TRBV20-1	.	TRBJ2-3	TRBD1	TGCAGTGCTAGTAGTTGGAAGCAGGGGGAGACAGATACGCAGTATTTT	CSASSWKQGETDTQYF
13	TRBV7-9	many	TRBJ2-7	.	TGTGCCAGCAGCTTAGCAGGTTTAGACGAGCAGTACTTC	CASSLAGLDEQYF
15	TRBV4-3	.	TRBJ2-7	.	TGCGCCAGCAGCCAAGCCTTCAGGGGAAGCTACGAGCAGTACTTC	CASSQAFRGSYEQYF
15	TRBV5-1	once	TRBJ2-1	.	TGCGCCAGCAGCTTGGTAGGGGGTTCGGGCAATGAGCAGTTCTTC	CASSLVGGSGNEQFF
14	TRBV6-2/TRBV6-3	few	TRBJ1-6	.	TGTGCCAGCACCAGGGCCTTCCTGGGTTCACCCCTCCACTTT	CASTRAFLGSPLHF
14	TRBV7-2	.	TRBJ2-5	TRBD1	TGTGCCAGCAGCCCGGGACAGGTTGGGGCGACCCAGTACTTC	CASSPGQVGATQYF
12	TRBV29-1	.	TRBJ2-7	.	TGCAGCGTCCTAAATGCAGGCTACGAGCAGTACTTC	CSVLNAGYEQYF
17	TRBV5-1	few	TRBJ2-1	TRBD2	TGCGCCAGCAGCCCTCGACCGGGACTAGCGGGGAGCAATGAGCAGTTCTTC	CASSPRPGLAGSNEQFF
13	TRBV5-6	many	TRBJ1-2	TRBD1	TGTGCCAGCTTGGGGACAGGGCTCTATGGCTACACCTTC	CASLGTGLYGYTF
20	TRBV7-9	.	TRBJ2-3	.	TGTGCCAGCAGATTGTATTGGATCGAGACTAGTTCTGGGGTTACAGATACGCAGTATTTT	CASRLYWIETSSGVTDTQYF
13	TRBV27	.	TRBJ2-7	.	TGTGCCAGCAGTGTCCAGGGAGGCAACGAGCAGTACTTC	CASSVQGGNEQYF
17	TRBV11-2	.	TRBJ2-5	TRBD2	TGTGCCAGCAGCTACCAGCGGGGACCCCTACCCAAAGAGACCCAGTACTTC	CASSYQRGPLPKETQYF
15	TRBV20-1	few	TRBJ1-5	TRBD1	TGCAGTGCTAGAACCGCGACAGGGAATTTTCAGCCCCAGCATTTT	CSARTATGNFQPQHF
15	TRBV4-1	.	TRBJ2-5	.	TGCGCCAGCAGCCAAGGGGGTGGCTATGAAGAGACCCAGTACTTC	CASSQGGGYEETQYF
11	TRBV5-4	few	TRBJ2-1	.	TGTGCCGGGGAAGTGGGCAATGAGCAGTTCTTC	CAGEVGNEQFF
13	TRBV29-1	few	TRBJ1-1	.	TGCAGCATCTCCCCACGGATCGGCTATGAAGCTTTCTTT	CSISPRIGYEAFF
11	TRBV20-1	.	TRBJ2-5	.	TGCAGTGCCGATGGCGGTGAGACCCAGTACTTC	CSADGGETQYF
13	TRBV7-2	few	TRBJ2-1	.	TGTGCCAGCAGCTTGTTGCCCCTTGGTGAGCAGTTCTTC	CASSLLPLGEQFF
17	TRBV29-1	.	TRBJ1-2	TRBD1	TGCAGCGTTGAAGGAGCAGTTCCGGGACAGGGGGCCGGTGGCTACACCTTC	CSVEGAVPGQGAGGYTF
17	TRBV7-2	few	TRBJ2-1	TRBD2	TGTGCCAGCAGCCCCCGGCGGACTAGCGTGCTTTACAATGAGCAGTTCTTC	CASSPRRTSVLYNEQFF
13	TRBV29-1	.	TRBJ2-5	.	TGCAGCAGCGGACGGGGCCCACAAGGGACCCAGTACTTC	CSSGRGPQGTQYF
12	TRBV20-1	few	TRBJ1-1	TRBD1	TGCAGTGCCCAGGACAGGGGCATTGAAGCTTTCTTT	CSAQDRGIEAFF
14	TRBV7-6	.	TRBJ2-5	TRBD2	TGTGCCAGCAGCTTCGGCGGGGGGCGCTTGGAGCAGTACTTC	CASSFGGGRLEQYF
17	TRBV7-8	.	TRBJ1-1	.	TGTGCCAGCAGCTTAGCGGGGCAGGGAAACATGAACACTGAAGCTTTCTTT	CASSLAGQGNMNTEAFF
13	TRBV28	.	TRBJ2-7	.	TGTGCCAGCGGGGCGACTATCCCTGCCGAGCAGTACTTC	CASGATIPAEQYF
15	TRBV6-5	many	TRBJ1-5	.	TGTGCCAGCAGTTCCAAGCGGGGCAGCAATCAGCCCCAGCATTTT	CASSSKRGSNQPQHF
11	TRBV10-3	.	TRBJ2-7	.	TGTGCCATCCTAAGTGGCGGAAGTATGTACTTC	CAILSGGSMYF
14	TRBV30	.	TRBJ2-3	TRBD1	TGTGCCGGAAGGACAGGGATTAGCACAGATACGCAGTATTTT	CAGRTGISTDTQYF
15	TRBV7-2	.	TRBJ1-1	TRBD1	TGTGCCAGCAGCTTATTAACAGGGGGCCGCTCTGAAGCTTTCTTT	CASSLLTGGRSEAFF
15	TRBV5-1	.	TRBJ2-5	TRBD1	TGCGCCAGCAGCTTGGGGGGACAGGAACAAGAGACCCAGTACTTC	CASSLGGQEQETQYF
15	TRBV12-3/TRBV12-4	.	TRBJ1-2	.	TGTGCCAGCGACCCGGGGAGGAGAGCCAACTATGGCTACACCTTC	CASDPGRRANYGYTF
13	TRBV28	many	TRBJ2-5	.	TGTGCCACCAGTCAGGGGGGCCAAGAGACCCAGTACTTC	CATSQGGQETQYF
12	TRBV10-2	.	TRBJ2-3	.	TGCGCCATCAAAGACGGCACAGATACGCAGTATTTT	CAIKDGTDTQYF
15	TRBV20-1	.	TRBJ1-2	TRBD1	TGCAGTGCACGCCCCGGGACAGGGACCAACTATGGCTACACCTTC	CSARPGTGTNYGYTF
11	TRBV20-1	.	TRBJ2-7	.	TGCAGTGCTAGAGATAATGACGAGCAGTACTTC	CSARDNDEQYF
18	TRBV25-1	few	TRBJ1-6	TRBD1	TGTGCCAGCAGTGCCTCCGGGACAGTCCCAAGTGGGAATTCACCCCTCCACTTT	CASSASGTVPSGNSPLHF
16	TRBV20-1	once	TRBJ2-1	TRBD2	TGCAGTGCCAGACTAGCGGGGGGCCTACCCTACAATGAGCAGTTCTTC	CSARLAGGLPYNEQFF
12	TRBV6-5	many	TRBJ1-6	.	TGTGCCAGCAGTCAGGGGAATTCACCCCTCCACTTT	CASSQGNSPLHF
15	TRBV24-1	.	TRBJ2-5	.	TGTGCCACCAGTGCGGGGGGGACAGGTTTGGAGACCCAGTACTTC	CATSAGGTGLETQYF
17	TRBV27	.	TRBJ2-1	TRBD2	TGTGCCAGCAGTTTACGGGGGGGACCGCTCTCCTACAATGAGCAGTTCTTC	CASSLRGGPLSYNEQFF
16	TRBV7-2	few	TRBJ2-3	TRBD2	TGTGCCAGCAGCCCCCAACTAGCGGGAGCTGCAGATACGCAGTATTTT	CASSPQLAGAADTQYF
16	TRBV14	few	TRBJ2-1	TRBD2	TGTGCCAGCAGCCAAGGCCCGGGGAGGGGCTCCAATGAGCAGTTCTTC	CASSQGPGRGSNEQFF
13	TRBV13	few	TRBJ2-3	.	TGTGCCAGCACCCTAGGGGGTCCAGATACGCAGTATTTT	CASTLGGPDTQYF
14	TRBV2	once	TRBJ2-3	.	TGTGCCAGCAGCCTAATCCCGACTCAAGATACGCAGTATTTT	CASSLIPTQDTQYF